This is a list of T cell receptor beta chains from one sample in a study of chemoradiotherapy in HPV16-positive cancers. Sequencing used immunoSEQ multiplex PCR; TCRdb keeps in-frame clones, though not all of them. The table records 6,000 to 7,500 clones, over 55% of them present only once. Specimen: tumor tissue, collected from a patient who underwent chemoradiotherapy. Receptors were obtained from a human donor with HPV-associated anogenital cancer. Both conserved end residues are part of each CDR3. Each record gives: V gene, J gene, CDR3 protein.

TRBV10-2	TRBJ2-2	CASSEPPMTGELFF
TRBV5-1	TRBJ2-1	CASSPGTGDNEQFF
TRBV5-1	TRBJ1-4	CASSPEAGLEKLFF
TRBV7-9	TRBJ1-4	CASSLGQGGGKLFF
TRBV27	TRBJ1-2	CASSSSGWTEGGYTF
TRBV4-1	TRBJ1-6	CASSQESPETGGYSPLHF
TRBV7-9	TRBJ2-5	CASSFAGGRTQYF
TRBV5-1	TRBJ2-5	CASSLEALLGTQYF
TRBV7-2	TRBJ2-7	CASSLGNSYEQYF
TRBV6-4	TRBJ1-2	CASRAGPYGYTF
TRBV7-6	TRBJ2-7	CASSQKRQGRYEQYF
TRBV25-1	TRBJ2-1	CASSDTSGRWLNEQFF
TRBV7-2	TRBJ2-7	CASRTQGFGDEQYF
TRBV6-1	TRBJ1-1	CASSEASGRMNTEAFF
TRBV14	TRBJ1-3	CASSPQGARGNTIYF
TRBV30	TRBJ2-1	CAWSVPGGGYNEQFF
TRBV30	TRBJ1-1	CAWSGENTEAFF
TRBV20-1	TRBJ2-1	CSARAVNEQFF
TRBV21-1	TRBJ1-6	CASSPRQQNSPLHF
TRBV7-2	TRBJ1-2	CASSPYRGPPYGYTF
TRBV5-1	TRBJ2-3	CASSVQTSGGTDTQYF
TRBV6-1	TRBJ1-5	CASRGEQSNQPQHF
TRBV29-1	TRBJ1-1	CSVVDGANTEAFF
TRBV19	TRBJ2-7	CASSTLGTDSYEQYF
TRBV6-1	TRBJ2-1	CASLLAGGRDEQFF
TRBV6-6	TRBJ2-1	CASSYGQDNEQFF
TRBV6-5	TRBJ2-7	CASSYAGEASEQYF
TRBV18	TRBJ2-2	CASSDRVDTGELFF
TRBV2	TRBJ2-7	CASSLQGNEQYF
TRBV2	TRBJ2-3	CASSDFGRVKGEQYF
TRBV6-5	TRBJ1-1	CASSYWLGDTEAFF
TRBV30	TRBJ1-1	CAWSDGGDTEAFF
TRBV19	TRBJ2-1	CASSVLGGSYNEQFF
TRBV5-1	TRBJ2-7	CASSLKGSGRYEQYF
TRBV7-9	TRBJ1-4	CASSFTSGGEKLFF
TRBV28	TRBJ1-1	CASSLAGGGSTEAFF
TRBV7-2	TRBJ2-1	CASSLVGTSGRHLNNEQFF
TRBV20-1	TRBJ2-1	CSALDREQFF
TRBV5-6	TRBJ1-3	CASSLDGSGNTIYF
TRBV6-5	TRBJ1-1	CASSQDGWAEAFF
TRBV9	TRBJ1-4	CASSRGGATNEKLFF
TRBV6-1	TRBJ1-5	CASSQTAINQPQHF
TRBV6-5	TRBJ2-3	CASSYSRGGDTQYF
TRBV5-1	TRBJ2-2	CASSFVMGQGNTGELFF
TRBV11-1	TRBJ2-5	CASSFLTGEETQYF
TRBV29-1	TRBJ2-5	CSVAGGIQETQYF
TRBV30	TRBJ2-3	CAWSVHLSTDTQYF
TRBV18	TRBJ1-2	CASSPGTPTTNYGYTF
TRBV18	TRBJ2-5	CASSERTGRETQYF
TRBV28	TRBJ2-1	CASSPGTGASNEQFF
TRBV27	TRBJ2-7	CASSLSVLAYEQYF
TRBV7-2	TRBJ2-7	CASSFDRSEQYF
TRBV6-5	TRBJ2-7	CASSYVQGPYEQYF
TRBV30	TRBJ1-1	CAWSVLGNTEAFF